A single sample is the source of the 15 T cell receptor beta chains below, sequenced in a study of blood T cell repertoires in COVID-19. Assay: immunoSEQ multiplex PCR; the TCRdb copy retains only in-frame clones and omits some. The table lists more than 95,000 clones, roughly 87% of them singletons. Sequencing input: peripheral blood. Every receptor here comes from a human donor in a cohort sampled during active COVID-19.

The chain couples TRBV5-1 to TRBJ2-7; D ambiguous. Germline V lookup: CDR1 SGHRS, CDR2 YFSETQ. Trimming left V 0 bases short and J 2 bases short, with 9 bases between. This CDR3 spans 14 amino acids. CDR3 nucleotides: TGCGCCAGCAGCTTGGGGATAGACACCTACGAGCAGTACTTC. Translation gives CASSLGIDTYEQYF.

This clone was counted a single time. The V and J genes are TRBV7-3 and TRBJ2-3; 10 nucleotides match TRBD2. CDR1 and CDR2 from the germline V gene are SGHTA and FQGTGA. V dropped 2 bases and J dropped 6; count of bases not matched to a gene: 8. This CDR3 has 16 residues. The CDR3 region is CASSLVIAGGSDTQYF. CDR3 DNA: TGTGCCAGCAGCTTAGTGATAGCGGGGGGTTCTGATACGCAGTATTTT.

The V and J genes are TRBV24-1 and TRBJ2-7, with D uncertain. From germline, CDR1 is KGHDR and CDR2 SFDVKD. The CDR3 has 13 residues. V was clipped by 4 bases and J by 2 bases, with 8 bases between them. The CDR3 DNA reads TGTGCCACCAGTGACCCCCTTACCTACGAGCAGTACTTC. Translated: CATSDPLTYEQYF.

The CDR3 reads CASSLSGGNTDTQYF. The CDR3 DNA reads TGTGCCAGCAGCTTAAGCGGGGGGAACACAGATACGCAGTATTTT. The chain employs TRBV7-9 and TRBJ2-3; 9 nucleotides match TRBD2. CDR3 size: 15 residues. V trimming: 2 bases; J trimming: 2 bases; junction bases outside the gene matches: 2. CDR1 is SEHNR and CDR2 is FQNEAQ in the germline V gene (reference sequence). Using reference TRBV7-9 and TRBJ2-3 for the parts outside the CDR3, the full variable domain is DTGVSQNPRHKITKRGQNVTFRCDPISEHNRLYWYRQTLGQGPEFLTYFQNEAQLEKSRLLSDRFSAERPKGSFSTLEIQRTEQGDSAMYLCASSLSGGNTDTQYFGPGTRLTVL.

This chain uses TRBV29-1 with TRBJ2-7, with D perhaps matching TRBD1 (6 bases). Trimming left V 4 bases short and J 7 bases short, with 14 bases between. The germline V gene has CDR1 SQVTM and CDR2 ANQGSEA. The CDR3 covers 12 residues. The CDR3 sequence is CSVGTPGQEQYF. For the CDR3, the DNA is TGCAGCGTTGGGACCCCTGGACAGGAGCAGTACTTC.

This chain joins TRBV6-5 and TRBJ2-7, with D perhaps matching TRBD2 (6 bases). This CDR3 is built from 16 residues. Germline V CDR1 and CDR2: MNHEY, SVGAGI. V lost 0 bases and J 2 bases, leaving 14 bases between the germline ends. The CDR3, as DNA: TGTGCCAGCAGTTACTCGATACCTAGCGAACCCTACGAGCAGTACTTC. It encodes CASSYSIPSEPYEQYF.

V usage is TRBV11-3 and J usage is TRBJ2-2; 7 nucleotides agree with TRBD1. The junction had 4 bases not matched to a gene; V was cut back by 4 bases and J by 2 bases. This CDR3 contains 15 residues. Looked up from germline, CDR1 is SGHNT and CDR2 is YENEEA. CDR3 sequence reads: CASSSGTANTGELFF. Written as DNA, the CDR3 is TGTGCCAGCAGCTCCGGGACAGCTAACACCGGGGAGCTGTTTTTT. Variable domain in full (rest from reference TRBV11-3 and TRBJ2-2): EAGVVQSPRYKIIEKKQPVAFWCNPISGHNTLYWYLQNLGQGPELLIRYENEEAVDDSQLPKDRFSAERLKGVDSTLKIQPAELGDSAVYLCASSSGTANTGELFFGEGSRLTVL.

DNA of the CDR3: TGTGCCAGCAGCTTGGAGGCCCGCCCGGCAGATACGCAGTATTTT. It specifies CASSLEARPADTQYF. The V and J genes are TRBV11-1 and TRBJ2-3; perhaps TRBD2 as D (5 bases). Germline V CDR1 and CDR2: SGHAT, FQDESV (reference sequence). Trimming left V 3 bases short and J 4 bases short, with 14 bases between. The CDR3 has 15 residues. Variable domain in full (rest from reference TRBV11-1 and TRBJ2-3): EAEVAQSPRYKITEKSQAVAFWCDPISGHATLYWYRQILGQGPELLVQFQDESVVDDSQLPKDRFSAERLKGVDSTLKIQPAELGDSAMYLCASSLEARPADTQYFGPGTRLTVL.

The gene calls are TRBV5-4 and TRBJ2-1; 10 bases are a match to TRBD2. Germline values: CDR1 SGHNT, CDR2 YYREEE (reference sequence). CDR3 length equals 15 residues. V shed 0 bases, J shed 3 bases, and the junction held 0 bases outside the gene matches. CDR3 protein: CASSLGTSGYNEQFF. The CDR3 nucleotides are TGTGCCAGCAGCTTGGGGACTAGCGGCTACAATGAGCAGTTCTTC.

The genes are TRBV7-2 and TRBJ2-1, with D possibly TRBD2 on 7 matching bases. The V gene's germline CDR1 is SGHTA and CDR2 FQGNSA. This CDR3 spans 15 amino acids. V lost 3 bases and J 9 bases, leaving 18 bases between the germline ends. The CDR3 coding sequence is TGTGCCAGCAGCTTCGCCGGGAGGTGGGGGCCTGAGCAGTTCTTC. This gives the protein CASSFAGRWGPEQFF.

This chain links TRBV2 with TRBJ2-6; a weak D match, TRBD1 (7 bases). The V gene's germline CDR1 is SNHLY and CDR2 FYNNEI. V gave up 2 bases and J gave up 0 bases, with 8 bases separating them. This CDR3 has 16 residues. CDR3 DNA: TGTGCCAGCAGTGAACAGGGGGGCTCTGGGGCCAACGTCCTGACTTTC. Translating it yields CASSEQGGSGANVLTF. The full variable domain, with the rest looked up from reference TRBV2 and TRBJ2-6, is EPEVTQTPSHQVTQMGQEVILRCVPISNHLYFYWYRQILGQKVEFLVSFYNNEISEKSEIFDDQFSVERPDGSNFTLKIRSTKLEDSAMYFCASSEQGGSGANVLTFGAGSRLTVL.

This clone was recorded only once. The chain carries TRBV4-1 and TRBJ1-6, with TRBD1 identical over 8 bases. The CDR3 contains 16 residues. Germline CDR1 is MGHRA and CDR2 is YSYEKL. The junction had 10 bases not matched to a gene; V was cut back by 7 bases and J by 5 bases. The CDR3 region is CASIGGGQVHNSPLHF. In nucleotides, the CDR3 is TGCGCCAGCATCGGCGGGGGACAGGTCCATAATTCACCCCTCCACTTT.

This chain links TRBV10-3 with TRBJ2-6, with a tentative D call TRBD1 (6 bases). The CDR3 covers 15 residues. Germline V lookup: CDR1 ENHRY, CDR2 SYGVKD. With 3 bases removed from V and 3 bases from J, the gap between germline ends came to 9 bases. This CDR3 reads CAISEGQLGANVLTF. As DNA, the CDR3 is TGTGCCATCAGTGAAGGACAGCTTGGGGCCAACGTCCTGACTTTC.

The CDR3 loop reads CASSVIDSNTEAFF. The CDR3 DNA follows: TGTGCCAGCAGCGTTATAGACAGTAACACTGAAGCTTTCTTT. The chain is built from TRBV9 and TRBJ1-1; the D gene is possibly TRBD1 (5 bases). The CDR3 is 14 residues long. V was shortened by 2 bases and J by 2 bases, with 10 bases between the two germline ends. Germline-derived CDR1 and CDR2 are SGDLS and YYNGEE.

The chain employs TRBV10-3 and TRBJ1-1, with TRBD1 as a possible D gene (6 bases). Germline values: CDR1 ENHRY, CDR2 SYGVKD. V lost 2 bases to trimming and J lost 11 bases, with 9 bases between them. The CDR3 runs to 11 residues. CDR3 amino acids: CAISEGGHAFF. Written as DNA, the CDR3 is TGTGCCATCAGTGAGGGGGGCCACGCTTTCTTT.